This TCR beta chain was identified during a study of cytomegalovirus exposure and HLA in healthy donors. General study points: Specificity for CMV antigens was confirmed in vitro for a few of the CMV-associated chains. Among TCR beta chains, those listed as cytomegalovirus-associated numbered over 150. Later analysis identified several of the most significant clusters that appeared linked to common viral pathogens.

In the PCR, 60 Vbeta and 13 Jbeta primers were used. Profiling relied on immunoSEQ multiplex PCR, and the TCRdb table lists in-frame clones only, not all of them. The table has over 100,000 clones, about 9.1% seen once; the top ten hold 5.5% to 8%. The count of this clone is one. Its antigen is still unknown. This CDR3 has 18 amino acids. Trimming at V came to 5 bases and at J to 1 base, leaving 12 bases not matched to a gene. In germline, CDR1 is SNHLY, CDR2 FYNNEI. V is TRBV2 and J is TRBJ2-3; 10 nucleotides align to TRBD2. The origin of this receptor is a woman aged 40 to 50 in good health and CMV-seropositive. Sequencing used PBMCs. The CDR3 region is CASSLSGGAFEGTDTQYF. The CDR3 DNA reads as TGTGCCAGCAGTTTGAGCGGGGGGGCATTCGAAGGCACAGATACGCAGTATTTT.